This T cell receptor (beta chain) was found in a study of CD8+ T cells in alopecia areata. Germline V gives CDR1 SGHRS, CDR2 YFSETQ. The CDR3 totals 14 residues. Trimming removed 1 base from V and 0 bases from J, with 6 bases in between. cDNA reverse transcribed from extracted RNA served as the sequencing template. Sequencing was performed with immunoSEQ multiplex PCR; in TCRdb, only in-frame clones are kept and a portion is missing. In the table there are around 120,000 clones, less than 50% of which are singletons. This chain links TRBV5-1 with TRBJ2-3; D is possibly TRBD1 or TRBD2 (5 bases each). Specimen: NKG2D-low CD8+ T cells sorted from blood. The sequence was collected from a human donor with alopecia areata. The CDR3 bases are TGCGCCAGCAGCTTGTGGGGGAGCACAGATACGCAGTATTTT. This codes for CASSLWGSTDTQYF.